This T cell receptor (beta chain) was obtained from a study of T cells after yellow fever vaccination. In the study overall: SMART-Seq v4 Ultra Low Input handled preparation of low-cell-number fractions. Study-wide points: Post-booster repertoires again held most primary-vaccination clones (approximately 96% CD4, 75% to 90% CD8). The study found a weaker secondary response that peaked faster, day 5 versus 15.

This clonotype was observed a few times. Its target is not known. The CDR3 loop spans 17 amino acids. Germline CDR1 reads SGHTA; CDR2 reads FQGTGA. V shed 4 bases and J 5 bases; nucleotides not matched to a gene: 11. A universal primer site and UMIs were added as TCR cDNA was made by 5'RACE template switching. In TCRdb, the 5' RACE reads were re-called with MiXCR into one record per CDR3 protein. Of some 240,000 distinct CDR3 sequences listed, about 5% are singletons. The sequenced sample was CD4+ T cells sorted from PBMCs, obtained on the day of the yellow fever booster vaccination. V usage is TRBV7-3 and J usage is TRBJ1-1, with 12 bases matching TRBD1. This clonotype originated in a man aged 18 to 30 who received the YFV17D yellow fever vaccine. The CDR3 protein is CASSSRVRDRGRTEAFF. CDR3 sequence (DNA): TGTGCCAGCAGCTCAAGAGTGAGGGACAGGGGGCGGACTGAAGCTTTCTTT.